This T cell receptor (beta chain) appears in the sequencing data of a study of regulatory dendritic cells for organ transplantation. Assay: immunoSEQ multiplex PCR; the TCRdb copy retains only in-frame clones and omits some. The sample holds fewer than 40,000 clones; about 90% are singletons and the top ten take approximately 0.11%. Germline V lookup: CDR1 GTSNPN, CDR2 SVGIG (reference sequence). V lost 0 bases and J 7 bases, leaving 4 bases between the germline ends. The CDR3 runs to 11 residues. Remarks on this clone: The same CDR3 is also encoded by other DNA sequences in this sample.

J is TRBJ2-1 and V is TRBV30; no definite D call. The origin of this receptor is a human donor in good health. The sequencing sample was made of naive CD8+ T cells from blood. The subset here: CD45RA+ naive T cells. The CDR3 loop is CAWSVVNEQFF. The DNA for the CDR3 is TGTGCCTGGAGTGTAGTGAATGAGCAGTTCTTC.